Following are 17 T cell receptor beta chains from one sample sequenced in a study of blood T cells in healthy people across ages. Primed by a sample-barcoded 5' primer and a J-beta primer mix, a second PCR proceeded for 7 to 11 cycles. TCRdb reprocessed the 5' RACE reads with MiXCR, giving one entry per CDR3 protein. The sample records around 1.1 million distinct CDR3 sequences, approximately 38% being singletons. The material sequenced was blood. These receptors all stem from a man between 18 and 29 years old in good health.

The chain links TRBV12-3 or TRBV12-4 to TRBJ2-3, with 7 bases identical to TRBD2. This CDR3 region has 14 residues. CDR3 DNA: TGTGTCAGTTGCGAGCTAGCGGGCACAGATACGCAGTATTTT. It encodes CVSCELAGTDTQYF.

This chain links TRBV29-1 with TRBJ1-1, with D hard to call. V was pared by 4 bases and J by 1 base, with 7 bases between. This CDR3 has 12 amino acids. From germline, CDR1 is SQVTM and CDR2 ANQGSEA. The CDR3 loop reads CSVVLENTEAFF. CDR3 in DNA: TGCAGCGTTGTCCTTGAGAACACTGAAGCTTTCTTT.

The chain joins TRBV12-3 or TRBV12-4 to TRBJ2-1, with TRBD2 matching 13 bases. The CDR3 covers 15 residues. Germline trimming cut 7 bases from V and 7 bases from J; bases unmatched to any gene: 7. CDR3 nucleotide sequence: TGTGCCAGCACCGTGACTAGCGGGGGGAATAATGAGCAGTTCTTC. Translation gives CASTVTSGGNNEQFF.

For this clonotype: At one boundary the junction diverges from the germline segment, which might be a read error. This chain links TRBV9 with TRBJ2-5; perhaps TRBD2 as D (6 bases). Germline values: CDR1 SGDLS, CDR2 YYNGEE. The CDR3 is 14 residues long. Here the CDR3 DNA reads TGTACCAGCAGCGTAACGGCGGGACAAGAGACCCAGTACTTC. It yields the protein CTSSVTAGQETQYF.

This clonotype was observed a few times. This chain connects TRBV6-5 to TRBJ2-2; a weak D match, TRBD1 (6 bases). The ends were cut back, 2 bases at V and 8 bases at J, with 15 bases in the middle. Per the germline V gene, CDR1 is MNHEY and CDR2 is SVGAGI. CDR3 length: 15 amino acids. The DNA for the CDR3 is TGTGCCAGCAGTTACACCGCATTAGGGACAGGGGAGCTGTTTTTT. The encoded protein is CASSYTALGTGELFF.

This clonotype was found a few times. This rearrangement joins TRBV20-1 to TRBJ2-3; unclear D gene. CDR1 is DFQATT and CDR2 is SNEGSKA in the germline V gene (reference sequence). This CDR3 has 14 amino acids. V lost 1 base and J lost 0, with 8 bases in between. The CDR3 DNA is TGCAGTGCTAGAGGGTCGGCGAGCACAGATACGCAGTATTTT. Translated: CSARGSASTDTQYF.

This chain joins TRBV6-5 and TRBJ1-2; perhaps TRBD1 as D (5 bases). The CDR3 spans 12 residues. The germline V gene has CDR1 MNHEY and CDR2 SVGAGI. V lost 5 bases and J lost 7, with 11 bases in between. DNA of the CDR3: TGTGCCAGCAGTCCAGGGCTGTCTGGCTACACCTTC. Residues: CASSPGLSGYTF.

V is TRBV7-2 and J is TRBJ2-1; 7 nucleotides agree with TRBD1. The CDR3 has 13 residues. V shed 5 bases and J 15 bases; nucleotides not matched to a gene: 13. The V gene's germline CDR1 is SGHTA and CDR2 FQGNSA. As DNA, the CDR3 is TGTGCCAGCAGCCCCTCGGACAGGTTGGCATGGTTCTTC. Translated: CASSPSDRLAWFF.

There are a few counts of this clonotype. V usage is TRBV6-2 or TRBV6-3 and J usage is TRBJ2-1, with 10 bases lining up with TRBD1. V dropped 0 bases and J dropped 8; count of bases not matched to a gene: 4. The CDR3 runs 15 residues. Germline CDR1 reads MNHEY; CDR2 reads SVGEGT. Written as DNA, the CDR3 is TGTGCCAGCAGTTACTCGGGGACAGGGGTCCATGAGCAGTTCTTC. Its protein is CASSYSGTGVHEQFF.

The chain links TRBV9 to TRBJ2-1; D gene ambiguous. Trimming took 0 bases from V and 0 from J, leaving 7 bases between them. Per germline, CDR1 SGDLS and CDR2 YYNGEE. The CDR3 is 15 residues long. CDR3 in amino acids: CASSVATGSYNEQFF. CDR3 in DNA: TGTGCCAGCAGCGTAGCTACGGGCTCCTACAATGAGCAGTTCTTC.

This clonotype was seen more than once but under ten times. V gene TRBV7-9 combines with J gene TRBJ2-1, with 8 bases fitting TRBD2. With 5 bases clipped from V and 0 bases from J, the junction kept 15 bases outside the gene matches. The CDR3 extends over 19 amino acids. The germline V gene encodes CDR1 SEHNR and CDR2 FQNEAQ (reference sequence). As DNA, the CDR3 is TGTGCCAGCAGCAAAACAAGCGGGGGCCTTCTAAGCTCCTACAATGAGCAGTTCTTC. Amino acids: CASSKTSGGLLSSYNEQFF.

This clonotype was detected once. The chain uses TRBV12-3 or TRBV12-4 and TRBJ2-2, with no clear D. The CDR3 sequence is 15 residues long. V was clipped by 7 bases and J by 5 bases, with 17 bases between them. DNA of the CDR3: TGTGCCAGCACCCCCACGGAATTGGGGACCGGGGAGCTGTTTTTT. As protein: CASTPTELGTGELFF.

The chain links TRBV4-1 to TRBJ1-4; D is undetermined. The CDR3 consists of 15 residues. Trimming shortened V by 0 bases and J by 6 bases, and 11 bases separated the two germline ends. Looked up from germline, CDR1 is MGHRA and CDR2 is YSYEKL. The chain's CDR3 is CASSQDPETDEKLFF. The CDR3 DNA is TGCGCCAGCAGCCAAGATCCGGAAACGGATGAAAAACTGTTTTTT.

The CDR3 reads CASSDRQGSVGELFF. The CDR3 DNA is TGTGCCAGCAGTGACCGACAGGGGAGTGTCGGGGAGCTGTTTTTT. V is TRBV6-2 or TRBV6-3 and J is TRBJ2-2; 8 bases line up with TRBD1. Germline CDR1 reads MNHEY; CDR2 reads SVGEGT. V dropped 5 bases and J dropped 7; count of bases not matched to a gene: 9. This CDR3 spans 15 amino acids.

This clonotype was found once. CDR3 nucleotide sequence: TGTGCCAGTAGTAGCCACCGGGACAGGGGATACAATGAGCAGTACTTC. Amino acid sequence: CASSSHRDRGYNEQYF. V usage is TRBV19 and J usage is TRBJ2-5; TRBD1 matches 10 bases. This CDR3 spans 16 amino acids. With 4 bases clipped from V and 11 bases from J, the junction kept 16 bases outside the gene matches. Germline lookup yields CDR1 LNHDA and CDR2 SQIVND (reference sequence).

This chain links TRBV6-1 with TRBJ1-2, with D possibly matching TRBD1 (5 bases). CDR1 is MNHNS, CDR2 SASEGT, per germline. CDR3 length equals 13 residues. Trimming stripped 10 bases from V and 8 bases from J, with 20 bases between. The CDR3 DNA follows: TGTGCCACCTCTTACGGCGGAGGGGACGGCTACACCTTC. It translates to CATSYGGGDGYTF.

The CDR3 DNA reads as TGCAGTGCCGGGACAGGGGTCCCAGATACGCAGTATTTT. It translates to CSAGTGVPDTQYF. The chain uses TRBV20-1 and TRBJ2-3; 10 bases map to TRBD1. The CDR3 runs 13 residues. Per the germline V gene, CDR1 is DFQATT and CDR2 is SNEGSKA (reference sequence). Trimming removed 6 bases from V and 4 bases from J; junction bases left unmatched: 4.